These 17 T cell receptor beta chains originate from one sample sequenced in a study of glioma-infiltrating T cells after dendritic cell vaccination. Time point described: after dendritic cell vaccination, including at tumor progression/relapse. Repertoires were generated with immunoSEQ multiplex PCR, while TCRdb's copy carries only in-frame clones and drops some. The table records approximately 93,000 clones, around 85% of them present only once. The starting material was blood, obtained after dendritic cell vaccination. The receptors here all came from a human donor with glioblastoma.

This chain links TRBV15 with TRBJ2-5; 10 positions agree with TRBD2. V was pared by 3 bases and J by 2 bases, with 12 bases of the junction left unmatched. The CDR3 consists of 18 residues. Germline CDR1 LNHNV, CDR2 YYDKDF (reference sequence). This CDR3 is CATSRGLLAGARQETQYF. The CDR3 DNA is TGTGCCACCAGCAGGGGGTTGCTAGCGGGGGCCCGACAAGAGACCCAGTACTTC.

V is TRBV10-3 and J is TRBJ2-7; 9 nucleotides match TRBD2. The CDR3 has 14 residues. V shed 5 bases, J shed 4 bases, and the junction held 6 bases outside the gene matches. In germline, CDR1 is ENHRY, CDR2 SYGVKD. DNA for the CDR3: TGTGCCATCAGTCCGACTAGCGGACAATACGAGCAGTACTTC. It is translated as CAISPTSGQYEQYF.

A word on this clone: The sample contains more than one DNA sequence encoding this CDR3. This chain connects TRBV5-4 to TRBJ2-7; 8 positions agree with TRBD1. V was clipped by 5 bases and J by 0 bases; unmatched bases: 4. This CDR3 spans 14 amino acids. Germline V gene sequence: CDR1 SGHNT, CDR2 YYREEE (reference sequence). CDR3 in DNA: TGTGCCAGCAGGCCGGACAGGGCCTCCTACGAGCAGTACTTC. As protein: CASRPDRASYEQYF. The whole variable domain, filled in from reference TRBV5-4 and TRBJ2-7, reads ETGVTQSPTHLIKTRGQQVTLRCSSQSGHNTVSWYQQALGQGPQFIFQYYREEENGRGNFPPRFSGLQFPNYSSELNVNALELDDSALYLCASRPDRASYEQYFGPGTRLTVT.

The chain has TRBV5-6 and TRBJ1-5; TRBD1 might be the D (5 bases). The V and J ends lost 2 bases and 5 bases respectively, with 11 bases between them. CDR3 size: 14 residues. In germline, CDR1 is SGHDT, CDR2 YYEEEE. Written as DNA, the CDR3 is TGTGCCAGCAGCTTCATGCAGGGCTATCAGCCCCAGCATTTT. Residues: CASSFMQGYQPQHF.

The chain uses TRBV20-1 and TRBJ1-1, with no clear D. Deletions cut 5 bases from V and 6 bases from J, with 10 bases between. CDR3 length: 11 amino acids. CDR1 and CDR2 (germline): DFQATT, SNEGSKA (reference sequence). The CDR3 region has the DNA TGCAGTGCTGGGAGGACCGCTGAAGCTTTCTTT. Translated, it gives CSAGRTAEAFF.

This clone was picked up a small number of times. The chain has TRBV30 and TRBJ1-5, with D possibly being TRBD1 (5 bases). The length of the CDR3 is 15 residues. Trimming took 3 bases from V and 2 from J, leaving 14 bases between them. The germline gives CDR1 GTSNPN, CDR2 SVGIG (reference sequence). CDR3 sequence reads: CAWSVQGFGNQPQHF. The DNA of the CDR3 is TGTGCCTGGAGCGTTCAGGGTTTTGGCAATCAGCCCCAGCATTTT.

A few counts support this clone. This sequence joins TRBV7-2 and TRBJ2-3; 8 positions match TRBD1. Germline-derived CDR1 and CDR2 are SGHTA and FQGNSA. The CDR3 runs 16 residues. V trimming: 5 bases; J trimming: 5 bases; junction bases outside the gene matches: 12. The CDR3 here is CASSPHQGASGDTQYF. The CDR3 nucleotides are TGTGCCAGCAGCCCCCACCAGGGGGCTTCTGGAGATACGCAGTATTTT.

The chain is built from TRBV21-1 and TRBJ1-5. TRBV21-1 is reported as a pseudogene. The CDR3 length is 17 residues. The CDR3 DNA sequence: TGTGCCAGCAGATTGGGGGACTTCCCAACGGAGTATCAGCCCCAGCATTTT. This gives the protein CASRLGDFPTEYQPQHF.

CDR3 protein: CASSTPGNTEAFF. CDR3 bases: TGTGCCAGTAGCACCCCAGGGAACACTGAAGCTTTCTTT. The chain is built from TRBV19 and TRBJ1-1; D gene uncertain. The V gene's germline CDR1 is LNHDA and CDR2 SQIVND (reference sequence). This CDR3 region has 13 residues. The V gene lost 6 bases and the J gene lost 1 base, with 9 bases spanning the gap.

V is TRBV5-1 and J is TRBJ2-5, with D perhaps TRBD1 (6 bases). Germline CDR1 SGHRS, CDR2 YFSETQ. V was cut by 2 bases and J by 5 bases, with 13 bases left in between. CDR3 size: 14 residues. The CDR3 DNA reads as TGCGCCAGCAGCTTCGGACAGTTCGAGGAGACCCAGTACTTC. Its translation is CASSFGQFEETQYF.

The CDR3 loop is CASKDPSEYPYNEQFF. CDR3 bases: TGTGCCAGCAAAGACCCCTCGGAGTATCCCTACAATGAGCAGTTCTTC. This chain links TRBV27 with TRBJ2-1; D is unclear. CDR1 and CDR2 from the germline V gene are MNHEY and SMNVEV (reference sequence). The CDR3 is made up of 16 amino acids. V lost 7 bases and J lost 2, with 18 bases in between.

J is TRBJ1-6 and V is TRBV6-4; D unclear. This CDR3 has 15 amino acids. The V end lost 5 bases, the J end lost 9 bases, and 17 bases lay between the germline ends. The V gene's germline CDR1 is MRHNA and CDR2 SNTAGT. The CDR3 spells CASSNQGGEGSPLHF. In DNA, the CDR3 is TGTGCCAGCAGTAACCAAGGTGGGGAGGGTTCACCCCTCCACTTT.

The chain employs TRBV13 and TRBJ2-5, with no clear D. The germline V gene encodes CDR1 PRHDT and CDR2 FYEKMQ (reference sequence). The CDR3 contains 12 residues. V was cut by 1 base and J by 3 bases, with 3 bases left in between. The CDR3 loop reads CASSLAKETQYF. CDR3 nucleotide sequence: TGTGCCAGCAGCTTAGCAAAAGAGACCCAGTACTTC.

The gene calls are TRBV6-1 and TRBJ2-1; 9 bases are shared with TRBD2. V lost 2 bases to trimming and J lost 6 bases; unmatched junction nucleotides: 5. The CDR3 loop spans 15 amino acids. Germline loops: CDR1 MNHNS, CDR2 SASEGT. The CDR3 DNA follows: TGTGCCAGCAGTGAACGGACTAGCGCGGTCAATGAGCAGTTCTTC. Protein product: CASSERTSAVNEQFF.

The chain couples TRBV28 to TRBJ2-1; 7 bases line up with TRBD1. After removal of 6 bases from V and 8 bases from J, the junction contained 10 bases not matched to a gene. Germline CDR1 reads MDHEN; CDR2 reads SYDVKM. The CDR3 contains 14 residues. CDR3 loop: CASSPQTGSYEQFF. CDR3 nucleotides: TGTGCCAGCAGCCCCCAGACAGGGTCCTATGAGCAGTTCTTC.

This clone was seen once. The V gene is TRBV15, the J gene TRBJ1-2; tentative D call: TRBD1 (5 bases). Germline loops: CDR1 LNHNV, CDR2 YYDKDF (reference sequence). The CDR3 sequence is 15 residues long. V was trimmed by 5 bases and J by 7 bases, leaving 20 bases between them. CDR3 sequence: CATSGGGWGSLGYTF. As DNA, the CDR3 is TGTGCCACCAGCGGGGGGGGTTGGGGCTCCCTTGGCTACACCTTC.

The chain couples TRBV7-9 to TRBJ2-1, with D perhaps matching TRBD1 (5 bases). The CDR3 sequence is 14 residues long. Germline V lookup: CDR1 SEHNR, CDR2 FQNEAQ (reference sequence). V was shortened by 2 bases and J by 5 bases, with 10 bases between the two germline ends. In DNA form, the CDR3 reads TGTGCCAGCAGCTTAACAAAGACAGACAATGAGCAGTTCTTC. Translation: CASSLTKTDNEQFF.